The 14 T cell receptor beta chains given below trace back to one sample, sequenced in a study of cytomegalovirus exposure and HLA in healthy donors. The PCR had 60 Vbeta and 13 Jbeta primers. Using immunoSEQ multiplex PCR, the repertoire was profiled, and TCRdb retains in-frame clones only, with some absent. This table has 150,000 to 200,000 clones, around 62% appearing once. The specimen was PBMCs. These receptors were taken from a man between 35 and 55 years old in good health and CMV-seronegative.

The table lists this clone with a few counts. The rearrangement uses TRBV19 and TRBJ2-6, with no clear D. Trimming stripped 4 bases from V and 2 bases from J, with 18 bases between. The CDR3 is 18 amino acids. Germline V gene data show CDR1 as LNHDA and CDR2 as SQIVND (reference sequence). Here the CDR3 reads CASSKVGYGVTGANVLTF. DNA for the CDR3: TGTGCCAGTAGTAAGGTGGGTTACGGAGTTACTGGGGCCAACGTCCTGACTTTC.

To note about this clone: The same CDR3 arises from other DNA sequences in this sample as well. This sequence joins TRBV29-1 and TRBJ2-2; D might be TRBD2 (5 bases). This CDR3 contains 13 residues. CDR1 SQVTM and CDR2 ANQGSEA come from the germline V gene. Trimming took off 1 base at V and 4 bases at J, with 7 bases between the two ends. CDR3 bases: TGCAGCGTTGAAGCTGAGGGCACCGGGGAGCTGTTTTTT. Residues: CSVEAEGTGELFF.

The chain combines TRBV6-5 with TRBJ2-7; TRBD2 agrees at 7 bases. This CDR3 spans 14 amino acids. The germline V gene has CDR1 MNHEY and CDR2 SVGAGI. V lost 5 bases and J lost 3; bases outside the gene matches: 7. CDR3 residues: CASSGGTTGYEQYF. CDR3 nucleotides: TGTGCCAGCAGTGGGGGGACTACCGGCTACGAGCAGTACTTC.

This clone appeared a few times. V usage is TRBV6-5 and J usage is TRBJ2-2; D might be TRBD1 (5 bases). The length of the CDR3 is 13 residues. In germline, CDR1 is MNHEY, CDR2 SVGAGI. Trimming pared 6 bases from V and 4 bases from J, leaving 9 bases between. The CDR3 bases are TGTGCCAGCAGCGGACATATCACCGGGGAGCTGTTTTTT. It encodes CASSGHITGELFF.

V and J are TRBV5-4 and TRBJ2-7, with 8 bases fitting TRBD1. Losses at the gene ends were 3 bases for V and 7 bases for J; bases not matched to a gene: 9. Germline V lookup: CDR1 SGHNT, CDR2 YYREEE (reference sequence). This CDR3 has 14 residues. CDR3 loop: CASSWGQAAGEQYF. The CDR3 DNA is TGTGCCAGCAGCTGGGGACAGGCGGCGGGTGAGCAGTACTTC. Looking up the rest from reference TRBV5-4 and TRBJ2-7 gives the full variable domain: ETGVTQSPTHLIKTRGQQVTLRCSSQSGHNTVSWYQQALGQGPQFIFQYYREEENGRGNFPPRFSGLQFPNYSSELNVNALELDDSALYLCASSWGQAAGEQYFGPGTRLTVT.

The chain carries TRBV19 and TRBJ1-1, with unresolved D. CDR3 length: 13 amino acids. Germline V gene lookup returns CDR1 LNHDA and CDR2 SQIVND (reference sequence). V gave up 5 bases and J gave up 1 base, with 8 bases separating them. In DNA form, the CDR3 reads TGTGCCAGTAGTGGGGAGACGAACACTGAAGCTTTCTTT. Its protein product is CASSGETNTEAFF.

The gene calls are TRBV7-2 and TRBJ2-3; 12 bases fit TRBD2. V lost 4 bases and J lost 3; bases outside the gene matches: 14. The CDR3 length is 19 residues. From germline, CDR1 is SGHTA and CDR2 FQGNSA. The DNA for the CDR3 is TGTGCCAGCAGCTCTACCCTTCTAAGGACTAGCGGGGCGACAGATACGCAGTATTTT. Its translation: CASSSTLLRTSGATDTQYF.

The rearrangement uses TRBV7-2 and TRBJ2-3; 12 bases map to TRBD2. The CDR3 covers 18 residues. CDR1 and CDR2 from the germline V gene are SGHTA and FQGNSA. V was pared by 4 bases and J by 0 bases, with 8 bases of the junction left unmatched. Here the CDR3 reads CASSSSGTSGLSTDTQYF. CDR3 in DNA: TGTGCCAGCAGCTCCTCCGGGACTAGCGGGCTTAGCACAGATACGCAGTATTTT.

The chain recombines TRBV14 with TRBJ1-1, with 8 bases fitting TRBD1. V lost 4 bases, J lost 4 bases, and 2 bases stayed unmatched. This CDR3 is 13 amino acids long. Germline V CDR1 and CDR2: SGHDN, FVKESK. As DNA, the CDR3 is TGTGCCAGCAGCCTACAGGGGGGCACTGAAGCTTTCTTT. Translating gives CASSLQGGTEAFF. Variable domain in full (rest from reference TRBV14 and TRBJ1-1): EAGVTQFPSHSVIEKGQTVTLRCDPISGHDNLYWYRRVMGKEIKFLLHFVKESKQDESGMPNNRFLAERTGGTYSTLKVQPAELEDSGVYFCASSLQGGTEAFFGQGTRLTVV.

This clone was counted once. The CDR3 DNA follows: TGTGCCAGCAGCTTGGCAGGGATCTATGGCTACACCTTC. Protein product: CASSLAGIYGYTF. V gene TRBV5-4 combines with J gene TRBJ1-2; the D gene is possibly TRBD1 (5 bases). Per germline, CDR1 SGHNT and CDR2 YYREEE (reference sequence). The CDR3 sequence is 13 residues long. V lost 0 bases and J 4 bases, leaving 7 bases between the germline ends.

This clone was found a few times. This chain connects TRBV5-4 to TRBJ1-5; D gene ambiguous. Trimming pared 1 base from V and 2 bases from J, leaving 10 bases between. Germline CDR1 and CDR2: SGHNT and YYREEE (reference sequence). This CDR3 is 15 amino acids long. The CDR3 nucleotides read TGTGCCAGCAGCTTGTATGGGCCAGGCAATCAGCCCCAGCATTTT. Amino acid sequence: CASSLYGPGNQPQHF.

Only a few counts were recorded for this clone. The chain links TRBV7-9 to TRBJ2-7; tentative D call: TRBD2 (5 bases). Trimming pared 5 bases from V and 3 bases from J, leaving 8 bases between. The CDR3 has 12 residues. The germline V gene has CDR1 SEHNR and CDR2 FQNEAQ (reference sequence). CDR3 residues: CASSRDVYEQYF. The CDR3 region has the DNA TGTGCCAGCAGCCGGGATGTCTACGAGCAGTACTTC.

The genes are TRBV2 and TRBJ2-4, with 7 nucleotides matching TRBD1. CDR1 is SNHLY and CDR2 is FYNNEI in the germline V gene. V was pared by 6 bases and J by 3 bases, with 5 bases of the junction left unmatched. The CDR3 totals 14 residues. DNA of the CDR3: TGTGCCAGCAGGGTCCGGGACAGCAAAAACATTCAGTACTTC. Its translation is CASRVRDSKNIQYF. Supplemented by reference TRBV2 and TRBJ2-4, the full variable domain reads EPEVTQTPSHQVTQMGQEVILRCVPISNHLYFYWYRQILGQKVEFLVSFYNNEISEKSEIFDDQFSVERPDGSNFTLKIRSTKLEDSAMYFCASRVRDSKNIQYFGAGTRLSVL.

The chain combines TRBV11-2 with TRBJ2-7, with D tentatively TRBD2 (5 bases). This CDR3 spans 16 amino acids. The germline gives CDR1 SGHAT, CDR2 FQNNGV. The V end was cut by 1 base, the J end by 0 bases, with 13 bases between. The CDR3 coding sequence is TGTGCCAGCAGCTTAGGAGCTGGCGCGGGCTCCTACGAGCAGTACTTC. Translating it yields CASSLGAGAGSYEQYF.